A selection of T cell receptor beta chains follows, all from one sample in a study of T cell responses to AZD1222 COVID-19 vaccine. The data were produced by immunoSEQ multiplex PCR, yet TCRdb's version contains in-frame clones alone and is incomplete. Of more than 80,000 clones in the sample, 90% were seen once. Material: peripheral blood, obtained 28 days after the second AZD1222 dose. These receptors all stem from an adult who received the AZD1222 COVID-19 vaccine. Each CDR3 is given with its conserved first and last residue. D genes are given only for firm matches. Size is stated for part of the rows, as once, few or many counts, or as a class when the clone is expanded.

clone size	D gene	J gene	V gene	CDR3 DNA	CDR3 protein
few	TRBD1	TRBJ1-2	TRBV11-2	TGTGCCAGCAGCTTGGAGTCGACAGGGATTTATGGCTACACCTTC	CASSLESTGIYGYTF
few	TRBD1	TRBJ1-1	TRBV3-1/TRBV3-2	TGTGCCAGCAGCCTCCGACAGGGTCGTGAAGCTTTCTTT	CASSLRQGREAFF
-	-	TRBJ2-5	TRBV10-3	TGTGCCATCGGGAATGCCCAAGAGACCCAGTACTTC	CAIGNAQETQYF
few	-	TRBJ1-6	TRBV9	TGTGCCAGCAGCCCTTACACGTATAATTCACCCCTCCACTTT	CASSPYTYNSPLHF
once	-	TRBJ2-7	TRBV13	TGTGCCAGCAGCTTAGTTGGCGAGCAGTACTTC	CASSLVGEQYF
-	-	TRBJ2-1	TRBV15	TGTGCCACCAGCAGGACCACAGGGAATGAGCAGTTCTTC	CATSRTTGNEQFF
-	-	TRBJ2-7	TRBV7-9	TGTGCCAGCAGTCTTGGGGACGCCTCCTACGAGCAGTACTTC	CASSLGDASYEQYF
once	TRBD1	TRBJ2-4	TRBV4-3	TGCGCCAGCAGCCAAGTCACAGGGGATTTAAACATTCAGTACTTC	CASSQVTGDLNIQYF
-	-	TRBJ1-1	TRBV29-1	TGCAGCGTTGGACCTTCGACAGGCTACACTGAAGCTTTCTTT	CSVGPSTGYTEAFF
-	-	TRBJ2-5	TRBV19	TGTGCCAGTAGTTTTCAGTTGGCAGGCGGGCGGAAGACCCAGTACTTC	CASSFQLAGGRKTQYF
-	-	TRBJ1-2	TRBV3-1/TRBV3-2	TGTGCCAGCAGCCAAAGAGGTTACGTTGATTCGGGTGGCTACACCTTC	CASSQRGYVDSGGYTF
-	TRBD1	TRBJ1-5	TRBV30	TGTGCCTGGAGTCCCATCCGGGACAGTTATCAGCCCCAGCATTTT	CAWSPIRDSYQPQHF
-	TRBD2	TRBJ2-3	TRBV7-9	TGTGCCAGCAGCCTCCCGGTGGGGCGGGGGGGATCAGATACGCAGTATTTT	CASSLPVGRGGSDTQYF
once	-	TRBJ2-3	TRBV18	TGTGCCAGCTCATCCATCCAGGGGTCAGATACGCAGTATTTT	CASSSIQGSDTQYF
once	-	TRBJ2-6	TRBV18	TGTGCCAGCTCACCACGAGAAATAGACAGTTTCTCTGGGGCCAACGTCCTGACTTTC	CASSPREIDSFSGANVLTF
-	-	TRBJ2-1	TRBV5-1	TGCGCCAGCTCCACCTCCGGGACTTACAATGAGCAGTTCTTC	CASSTSGTYNEQFF
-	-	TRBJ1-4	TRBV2	TGTGCCAGCAGTGAATATTCCGGACCGAGTTTT	CASSEYSGPSF
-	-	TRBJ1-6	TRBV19	TGTGCCAGTAAAGCTGGACAGCTCAATTCACCCCTCCACTTT	CASKAGQLNSPLHF
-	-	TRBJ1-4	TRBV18	TGTGCCAGTAAGAACAGCACAACTAATGAAAAACTGTTTTTT	CASKNSTTNEKLFF
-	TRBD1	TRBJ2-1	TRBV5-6	TGTGCCAGCTCCGATCAGAAACAGGGGGCCCCTACTTACAATGAGCAGTTCTTC	CASSDQKQGAPTYNEQFF
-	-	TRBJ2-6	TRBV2	TGTGCCAGCAGGGGCGGGACACGCTTCTCTGGGGCCAACGTCCTGACTTTC	CASRGGTRFSGANVLTF
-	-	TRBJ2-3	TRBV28	TGTGCCAGCAGGTCAGGTGGACTTGCCATAGATACGCAGTATTTT	CASRSGGLAIDTQYF
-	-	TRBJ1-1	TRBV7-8	TGTGCCAGCAGCGGACCGAACACTGAAGCTTTCTTT	CASSGPNTEAFF
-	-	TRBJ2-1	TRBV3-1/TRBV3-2	TGTGCCAGCAGCCAAGAGGTGGGCCCCCCTCGAGGACTTAATGAGCAGTTCTTC	CASSQEVGPPRGLNEQFF
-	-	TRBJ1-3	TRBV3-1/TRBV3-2	TGTGCCAGCAGCCAAGATTTGGGCCCTGGAAACACCATATATTTT	CASSQDLGPGNTIYF
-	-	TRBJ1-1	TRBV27	TGTGCCAGCTCCCTGGGGGGCGCCACTGAAGCTTTCTTT	CASSLGGATEAFF
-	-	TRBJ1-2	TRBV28	TGTGCCAGCAGTTTGGAGACGATGGGCGTCGACTATGGCTACACCTTC	CASSLETMGVDYGYTF
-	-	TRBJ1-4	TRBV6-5	TGTGCCAGCAGTTACTCTGGCAGGGGCTGGGGTGAAAAACTGTTTTTT	CASSYSGRGWGEKLFF
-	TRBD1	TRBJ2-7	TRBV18	TGTGCCAGCTCACCCCCGGGACAGACCTACGAGCAGTACTTC	CASSPPGQTYEQYF
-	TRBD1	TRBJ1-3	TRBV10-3	TGTGCCATCGATGAGGGGGGACAGATCTCTGGAAACACCATATATTTT	CAIDEGGQISGNTIYF
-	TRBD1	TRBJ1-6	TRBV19	TGTGCCACCACCGGGACAGTTAATTCACCCCTCCACTTT	CATTGTVNSPLHF
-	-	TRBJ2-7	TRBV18	TGTGCCAGCTCACCACTTAGTTCAGGGGTTTTAGCCTACGAGCAGTACTTC	CASSPLSSGVLAYEQYF
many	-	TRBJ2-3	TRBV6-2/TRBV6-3	TGTGCCAGCAGTCTCGGGGGCCCCACAGATACGCAGTATTTT	CASSLGGPTDTQYF
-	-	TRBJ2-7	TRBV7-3	TGTGCCAGCAGCTTAAGATCGGCGGGTTCCTACGAGCAGTACTTC	CASSLRSAGSYEQYF
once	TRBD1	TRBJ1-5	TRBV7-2	TGTGCCAGCAGGCAACAGGGGAATCAGCCCCAGCATTTT	CASRQQGNQPQHF
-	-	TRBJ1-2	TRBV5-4	TGTGCCAGCAGCTTGGGTGGAGTTTCTAACTATGGCTACACCTTC	CASSLGGVSNYGYTF
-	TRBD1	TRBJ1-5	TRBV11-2	TGTGCCAGCAGCCTTCTAGGGACAGGGAGGGAGCCCCAGCATTTT	CASSLLGTGREPQHF
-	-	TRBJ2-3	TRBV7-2	TGTGCCAGCAGCTTTGCTAGCGCAGATACGCAGTATTTT	CASSFASADTQYF